Listed here are 16 T cell receptor beta chains from one sample, sequenced in a study of post-analysis software for immune sequencing data. Study-wide findings and caveats: With TRBV5-6, TRBV5-1 and TRBV20-1 included, about five TRBV segments were more frequent in patients than in controls.

No antigen has been identified for these receptors. Unique-molecular-identifier-tagged TCR beta cDNA libraries were used. One entry per CDR3 protein, called by TCRdb with MiXCR from the PCR reads. This sample carries 380,000 or so distinct CDR3 sequences, 30% to 45% of them seen once, and the ten largest clones take 10% to 15%. What was sequenced was blood. The receptors come from a girl between 5 and 17 years old with multiple sclerosis.

This clonotype has a count of ten or more. CDR3 bases: TGTGCCAGCAGTTTAGGACAGGGTAGGAATGGCTACACCTTC. It translates to CASSLGQGRNGYTF. The chain carries TRBV12-3 or TRBV12-4 and TRBJ1-2, with 7 bases lining up with TRBD1. The V gene end was trimmed by 1 base and the J gene end by 6 bases; junction bases not matched to a gene: 5. This CDR3 comprises 14 residues.

This clonotype occurred a few times. This chain uses TRBV4-1 with TRBJ1-1, with 8 bases identical to TRBD1. The CDR3 runs to 17 residues. Germline trimming cut 3 bases from V and 1 base from J; bases unmatched to any gene: 10. Per germline, CDR1 MGHRA and CDR2 YSYEKL. The CDR3, as DNA: TGCGCCAGCAGCCAGGGATGGGGACAGGCGGGGAACACTGAAGCTTTCTTT. Encoded protein: CASSQGWGQAGNTEAFF.

V and J are TRBV4-3 and TRBJ2-2; TRBD2 aligns across 13 bases. This CDR3 spans 19 amino acids. V shed 0 bases, J shed 4 bases, and the junction held 8 bases outside the gene matches. Germline-derived CDR1 and CDR2 are LGHNA and YSLEER. The CDR3 is CASSQDPTSGGAVTGELFF. The CDR3 coding sequence is TGCGCCAGCAGCCAAGATCCCACTAGCGGGGGGGCGGTCACCGGGGAGCTGTTTTTT.

This chain joins TRBV28 and TRBJ1-3, with a possible D match to TRBD1 (5 bases). The CDR3 is made up of 14 amino acids. Per the germline V gene, CDR1 is MDHEN and CDR2 is SYDVKM. The V gene lost 5 bases and the J gene lost 8 bases, with 16 bases spanning the gap. The CDR3 sequence: CASSLGAVRDTIYF. As DNA, the CDR3 is TGTGCCAGCAGTCTTGGGGCGGTTCGCGACACCATATATTTT.

The rearrangement uses TRBV7-3 and TRBJ2-6; 12 bases are shared with TRBD2. The CDR3 runs 18 residues. Germline CDR1 is SGHTA and CDR2 is FQGTGA. The V segment lost 2 bases and the J segment 4 bases; nucleotides outside the gene matches: 6. The CDR3: CASSLPPSGGGGANVLTF. Written as DNA, the CDR3 is TGTGCCAGCAGCTTACCGCCTAGCGGGGGGGGAGGGGCCAACGTCCTGACTTTC.

This chain joins TRBV28 and TRBJ2-5, with D perhaps matching TRBD2 (5 bases). V was clipped by 6 bases and J by 3 bases, with 14 bases between them. Germline CDR1 MDHEN, CDR2 SYDVKM. This CDR3 contains 14 residues. The CDR3 nucleotides read TGTGCCAGCAGCTTGGCGTCGGGAAAAGAGACCCAGTACTTC. Protein: CASSLASGKETQYF.

The chain's CDR3 is CASSGEGTGKETQYF. In DNA form, the CDR3 reads TGCGCCAGCAGCGGGGAAGGGACAGGGAAGGAGACCCAGTACTTC. This rearrangement joins TRBV5-1 to TRBJ2-7, with 9 bases matching TRBD1. The better agreement between TRBJ2-5 and the DNA end casts doubt on the J call. The CDR3 is 15 residues long. The germline V gene has CDR1 SGHRS and CDR2 YFSETQ.

This chain links TRBV20-1 with TRBJ2-5; no clear D gene. The DNA end is a closer match to TRBJ2-7, so the J assignment may be wrong. Germline V lookup: CDR1 DFQATT, CDR2 SNEGSKA (reference sequence). The CDR3 has 14 residues. DNA of the CDR3: TGCAGTGCTGGAACCGAGGACGGTGCCTGCGAGCAGTACTTC. Protein product: CSAGTEDGACEQYF.

A few counts support this clonotype. V is TRBV5-1 and J is TRBJ1-6; 10 positions agree with TRBD1. Germline V gene lookup returns CDR1 SGHRS and CDR2 YFSETQ. The CDR3 sequence is 15 residues long. V gave up 4 bases and J gave up 9 bases; unmatched junction bases: 7. In DNA form, the CDR3 reads TGCGCCAGCAGCGGCGACAGGACAGGGGGTTCACCCCTCCACTTT. Translation: CASSGDRTGGSPLHF.

This clonotype has more than one count but fewer than ten. V is TRBV10-1 and J is TRBJ2-1; 8 bases are a match to TRBD2. The CDR3 spans 18 residues. Germline assignment: CDR1 WNHNN and CDR2 SYGVQD (reference sequence). V dropped 5 bases and J dropped 0; count of bases not matched to a gene: 12. CDR3 DNA sequence: TGCGCCAGCAGTCCCGGGGGGGCTCAACGTAGCTCCTACAATGAGCAGTTCTTC. It specifies CASSPGGAQRSSYNEQFF.

This clonotype was seen repeatedly, ten times or more. V is TRBV12-3 or TRBV12-4 and J is TRBJ1-5, with D uncertain. The CDR3 extends over 13 amino acids. Deletions cut 1 base from V and 5 bases from J, with 6 bases between. The CDR3 sequence: CASSLGQHQPQHF. DNA of the CDR3: TGTGCCAGCAGTTTAGGGCAGCATCAGCCCCAGCATTTT.

This chain joins TRBV5-1 and TRBJ2-1, with 8 bases identical to TRBD2. This CDR3 contains 14 residues. The J segment lost 0 bases and the V segment lost 7 bases, leaving 3 bases of the junction unmatched. The germline CDR1 and CDR2 sequences are SGHRS and YFSETQ. The CDR3 protein is CASSGGDSYNEQFF. The CDR3 region has the DNA TGCGCCAGCTCGGGGGGGGACTCCTACAATGAGCAGTTCTTC. Complete variable domain (other parts from reference TRBV5-1 and TRBJ2-1): KAGVTQTPRYLIKTRGQQVTLSCSPISGHRSVSWYQQTPGQGLQFLFEYFSETQRNKGNFPGRFSGRQFSNSRSEMNVSTLELGDSALYLCASSGGDSYNEQFFGPGTRLTVL.

The V and J genes are TRBV4-2 and TRBJ1-2; no reliable D call. Germline lookup yields CDR1 LGHNA and CDR2 YNFKEQ. The CDR3 is made up of 16 amino acids. Trimming removed 0 bases from V and 3 bases from J, with 14 bases in between. As DNA, the CDR3 is TGTGCCAGCAGCCAAGAAGGGCGGTCCGGGGACTATGGCTACACCTTC. It yields the protein CASSQEGRSGDYGYTF.

This clonotype has more than one count but fewer than ten. As DNA, the CDR3 is TGTGCCAGCAGTTTGGGGTCGGGTGAAAAACTGTTTTTT. Its protein product is CASSLGSGEKLFF. The chain is built from TRBV25-1 and TRBJ1-4; D call uncertain. Germline V gene lookup returns CDR1 MGHDK and CDR2 SYGVNS. The CDR3 totals 13 residues. V dropped 5 bases and J dropped 7 bases, with 11 bases sitting between them.

This clonotype was seen more than once but under ten times. CDR3 DNA sequence: TGTGCCAGCAGTACAATCCCTGGGAGCAATCAGCCCCAGCATTTT. It is translated as CASSTIPGSNQPQHF. The chain uses TRBV12-3 or TRBV12-4 and TRBJ1-5, with D unresolved. The germline V and J ends were trimmed by 5 bases and 1 base, with 12 bases remaining between them. CDR3 length: 15 amino acids.

This clonotype was observed at least ten times. The rearrangement links TRBV5-1 to TRBJ2-2; no clear D. CDR3 length: 15 residues. V was cut by 5 bases and J by 5 bases, with 16 bases left in between. Germline CDR1 and CDR2: SGHRS and YFSETQ. The CDR3 is CASRDATTLTGELFF. DNA of the CDR3: TGCGCCAGCAGGGACGCTACGACCCTGACCGGGGAGCTGTTTTTT.